The 10 T cell receptor beta chains presented below share a single source sample, sequenced in a study of T cell clonality in common variable immunodeficiency. Repertoires were generated with immunoSEQ multiplex PCR, while TCRdb's copy carries only in-frame clones and drops some. This sample has around 29,000 clones, each found more than once. Sequencing was performed on peripheral blood mononuclear cells. The receptors here all came from a person aged 18 to 70 in good health.

This clone was observed at least ten times. The CDR3 end is not reached by the read, which stops 3 residues before it; the germline J gene fills it in. This chain connects TRBV7-2 to TRBJ2-1; TRBD1 is a possible D gene (6 bases). CDR1 and CDR2 from the germline V gene are SGHTA and FQGNSA. V gave up 0 bases and J gave up 3 bases, with 12 bases separating them. CDR3 length equals 16 residues. The CDR3 loop reads CASSLAPRGVYNEQFF. Partial CDR3 DNA: TGTGCCAGCAGCTTAGCCCCCAGGGGCGTCTACAATGAG. The full variable domain, with the rest looked up from reference TRBV7-2 and TRBJ2-1, is GAGVSQSPSNKVTEKGKDVELRCDPISGHTALYWYRQSLGQGLEFLIYFQGNSAPDKSGLPSDRFSAERTGGSVSTLTIQRTQQEDSAVYLCASSLAPRGVYNEQFFGPGTRLTVL.

This clone turned up a few times. The observed sequence ends 3 residues before the CDR3 terminus, with the missing tail filled in from the germline J gene. This chain joins TRBV2 and TRBJ1-2; 7 nucleotides align to TRBD1. The germline gives CDR1 SNHLY, CDR2 FYNNEI. The V and J ends lost 6 bases and 3 bases, in that order; junction bases with no gene match: 7. This CDR3 region has 14 residues. CDR3 DNA, as far as it was read: TGTGCCAGCAGACCACAGGGGTTAGACTATGGC. Protein sequence: CASRPQGLDYG. The whole CDR3 protein reads CASRPQGLDYGYTF.

The sequenced CDR3 bases are TGTGCCAGCAGCCCCGGGACAGCTCACAATCAGCCC. It encodes CASSPGTAHNQP. The full CDR3 protein is CASSPGTAHNQPQHF. V usage is TRBV11-2 and J usage is TRBJ1-5; TRBD1 matches at 7 bases. The read terminates 3 residues before the CDR3 end, so the remaining end is supplied by the germline J gene. CDR1 is SGHAT and CDR2 is FQNNGV in the germline V gene. After removal of 5 bases from V and 3 bases from J, the junction contained 7 bases not matched to a gene. The CDR3 covers 15 residues.

This clone came up many times. The CDR3 end falls 3 residues outside the read, so it is completed with the germline J gene. This chain links TRBV28 with TRBJ2-5; possibly TRBD1 for D (5 bases). The CDR3 has 12 amino acids. In germline, CDR1 is MDHEN, CDR2 SYDVKM. The V end was cut by 6 bases, the J end by 5 bases, with 10 bases between. CDR3 DNA, as far as it was read: TGTGCCAGCAGGACAGTCCGGGAGACC. Translation: CASRTVRET. The whole CDR3 reads CASRTVRETQYF.

This clone was counted at least ten times. The CDR3 end lies 3 residues beyond the end of the read and is filled in from the germline J gene. This chain connects TRBV7-2 to TRBJ2-1; D uncertain. The germline CDR1 and CDR2 sequences are SGHTA and FQGNSA. Deletions cut 6 bases from V and 4 bases from J, with 10 bases between. The CDR3 is 13 residues long. The CDR3 sequence is CASSSTSYNEQFF. The covered CDR3 bases are TGTGCCAGCAGTTCTACCTCATACAATGAG.

This clone was detected ten times or more. The sequence runs out 3 residues before the end of the CDR3; the remainder is reconstructed from the germline J gene. J is TRBJ2-1 and V is TRBV5-1; D call uncertain. CDR3 length: 12 amino acids. Trimming took 4 bases from V and 5 from J, leaving 7 bases between them. Germline lookup yields CDR1 SGHRS and CDR2 YFSETQ. CDR3 in amino acids: CASSPQNNEQFF. CDR3 bases read: TGCGCCAGCAGCCCACAGAACAATGAG. The variable domain in full, with the rest retrieved from reference TRBV5-1 and TRBJ2-1, is KAGVTQTPRYLIKTRGQQVTLSCSPISGHRSVSWYQQTPGQGLQFLFEYFSETQRNKGNFPGRFSGRQFSNSRSEMNVSTLELGDSALYLCASSPQNNEQFFGPGTRLTVL.

This clone showed up just a few times. The read is 3 residues too short to cover the CDR3 end, so that end is filled in from the germline J gene. The J gene is TRBJ2-3, the V gene TRBV20-1; D perhaps matches TRBD1 (5 bases). CDR1 is DFQATT, CDR2 SNEGSKA, per germline (reference sequence). V was shortened by 4 bases and J by 6 bases, with 14 bases between the two germline ends. CDR3 length equals 13 residues. CDR3 DNA, as far as it was read: TGCAGTGCTAAGGGCTCAGGGCTGGATACG. This codes for CSAKGSGLDT. The entire CDR3 protein is CSAKGSGLDTQYF.

This clone has ten or more counts. The observed sequence ends 3 residues before the CDR3 terminus, with the missing tail filled in from the germline J gene. The chain employs TRBV20-1 and TRBJ1-1; TRBD1 is a possible D gene (5 bases). V was shortened by 1 base and J by 1 base, with 16 bases between the two germline ends. This CDR3 spans 16 amino acids. The germline gives CDR1 DFQATT, CDR2 SNEGSKA (reference sequence). The CDR3 here is CSARVISFRGNTEAFF. The DNA read from the CDR3 is TGCAGTGCTAGAGTAATAAGCTTTAGGGGGAACACTGAA.

This clone was found a few times. Read coverage stops 3 residues before the CDR3 terminus; the germline J gene supplies the remainder. The V gene is TRBV7-9, the J gene TRBJ2-5; TRBD1 aligns across 7 bases. V was pared by 8 bases and J by 0 bases, with 0 bases of the junction left unmatched. This CDR3 spans 12 amino acids. Germline V CDR1 and CDR2: SEHNR, FQNEAQ (reference sequence). This CDR3 is CASGQDQETQYF. The CDR3 bases that were read are TGTGCCAGCGGACAGGACCAAGAGACC.

In its sample, this clone was seen many times. The read stops 3 residues short of the end of the CDR3; the missing end is completed from the germline J gene. The chain recombines TRBV20-1 with TRBJ2-2, with 10 nucleotides matching TRBD1. The CDR3 sequence is 15 residues long. Germline V gene lookup returns CDR1 DFQATT and CDR2 SNEGSKA (reference sequence). This CDR3 reads CSARSVRGQGLELFF. Incomplete CDR3 DNA: TGCAGTGCCCGAAGCGTGCGGGGACAGGGGTTAGAG.